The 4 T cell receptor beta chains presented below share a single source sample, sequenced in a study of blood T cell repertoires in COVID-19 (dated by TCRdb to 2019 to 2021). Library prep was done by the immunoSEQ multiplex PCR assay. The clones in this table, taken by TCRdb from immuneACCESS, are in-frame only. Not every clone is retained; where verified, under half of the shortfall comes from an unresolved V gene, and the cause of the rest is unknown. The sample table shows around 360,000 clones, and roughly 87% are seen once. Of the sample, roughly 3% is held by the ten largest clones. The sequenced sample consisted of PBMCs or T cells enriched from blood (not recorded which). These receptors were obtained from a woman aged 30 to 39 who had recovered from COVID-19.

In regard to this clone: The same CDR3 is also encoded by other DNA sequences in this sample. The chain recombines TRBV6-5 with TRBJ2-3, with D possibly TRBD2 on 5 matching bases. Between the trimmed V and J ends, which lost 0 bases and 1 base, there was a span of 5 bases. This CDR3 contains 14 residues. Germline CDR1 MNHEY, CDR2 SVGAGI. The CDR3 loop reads CASSYSEGTDTQYF. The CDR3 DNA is TGTGCCAGCAGTTACTCGGAGGGCACAGATACGCAGTATTTT.

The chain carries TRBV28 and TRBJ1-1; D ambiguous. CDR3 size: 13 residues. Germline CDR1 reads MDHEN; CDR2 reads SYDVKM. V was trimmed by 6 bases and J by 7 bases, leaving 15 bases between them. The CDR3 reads CASSLARTNEAFF. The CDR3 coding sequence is TGTGCCAGCAGCCTCGCCAGAACTAATGAAGCTTTCTTT.

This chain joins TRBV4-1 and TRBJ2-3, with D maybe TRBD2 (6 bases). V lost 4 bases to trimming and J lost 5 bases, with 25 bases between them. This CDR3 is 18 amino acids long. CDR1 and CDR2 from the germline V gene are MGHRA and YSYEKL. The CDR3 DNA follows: TGCGCCAGCAGCCGAAGGGCAATGACGGGGGACGGTGGAGATACGCAGTATTTT. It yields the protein CASSRRAMTGDGGDTQYF.

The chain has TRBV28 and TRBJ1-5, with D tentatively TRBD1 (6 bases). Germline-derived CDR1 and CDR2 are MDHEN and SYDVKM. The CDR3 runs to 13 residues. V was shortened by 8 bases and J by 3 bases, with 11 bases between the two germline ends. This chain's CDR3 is CASRDRTNQPQHF. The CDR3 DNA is TGTGCCAGCCGTGACAGGACCAATCAGCCCCAGCATTTT.